This note documents a single TCR beta chain sequence. The data derive from a study of blood T cell repertoires in COVID-19. Study at large: The samples span acute and convalescent COVID-19 from the United States, Italy and Spain.

The CDR3 has 14 amino acids. Between the trimmed V and J ends, which lost 4 bases and 7 bases, there was a span of 14 bases. Germline CDR1 is LGHDT and CDR2 is YNNKEL (reference sequence). Residents of approximately 25 US areas, aged about 18 to 89 years, made up the participants. Assignments of participants to cohorts depended upon their own reported clinical history. Sequencing was performed with immunoSEQ multiplex PCR; in TCRdb, only in-frame clones are kept and a portion is missing. Among over 140,000 clones, over 60% were seen once, and the ten largest hold less than 3%. The source of this sequence is a woman in her forties or fifties who had recovered from COVID-19. Specimen: PBMCs or T cells enriched from blood (not recorded which). The J gene is TRBJ2-1, the V gene TRBV3-1 (or the pseudogene TRBV3-2); maybe TRBD2 (6 bases). CDR3 nucleotides: TGTGCCAGCAGCCCTAGGGACTTCAGGAATGAGCAGTTCTTC. Translated: CASSPRDFRNEQFF.